In this sample, the clone carrying this T cell receptor (beta chain) turned up a few times. According to the study, genomic DNA was the template for TCR beta VDJ and CDR3 profiling. TCRdb processed the reads anew with MiXCR; each CDR3 protein has one entry. The table has roughly 250,000 distinct CDR3 sequences, around half seen once. The germline gives CDR1 MNHEY, CDR2 SMNVEV (reference sequence). CDR3 length equals 14 residues. V lost 3 bases, J lost 1 base, and 10 bases lay in between. These data belong to a study of CD8+CD57+ T cells in acquired aplastic anemia. Before being chosen for sequencing, patients had shown CD8+CD57+ cell expansion by flow cytometry.

Specimen: sorted CD4+, CD8+, or CD8+CD57+ T cells (not recorded which) from PBMCs. The TCR sequence derives from a human donor with aplastic anemia. The chain combines TRBV27 with TRBJ2-7; perhaps TRBD2 as D (6 bases). CDR3 amino acids: CASSFAGGSYEQYF. CDR3 bases: TGTGCCAGCAGTTTTGCTGGGGGGTCCTACGAGCAGTACTTC.